This T cell receptor (beta chain) comes out of a study of blood T cells in healthy people across ages. A J-beta primer mix and a sample-barcoded 5' primer were used in a second PCR of about 6 to 12 cycles. TCRdb re-called the 5' RACE reads through MiXCR, storing one row per CDR3 protein. The data contain roughly 1.9 million distinct CDR3 sequences, more than 35% of them singletons. On this clonotype: Its antigen is unidentified. One end of the junction fails to match germline, which may point to a read error.

Germline V gene data show CDR1 as LGHDT and CDR2 as YNNKEL (reference sequence). The CDR3 spans 15 residues. Study findings and constraints: Whereas aged donors had fewer naive CD4+ cells, long-lived donors had more of them and higher diversity. TCR beta diversity tracked closely with naive T cell percentage.

The sequence derives from a human donor in good health. The V call is TRBV3-1, the J call TRBJ1-2; D is uncertain. The sequenced sample was blood. This chain's CDR3 is CACSHVREGNYGYTF. CDR3 bases: TGTGCCTGCAGCCACGTTAGGGAAGGAAACTATGGCTACACCTTC.